This TCR beta chain comes out of a study of cytomegalovirus exposure and HLA in healthy donors. Study context: Previous work identified roughly 120 million unique TCR beta sequences from approximately 190 million T cells.

A note on this clone: As yet, its antigen is unknown. Its ends do not fully match the called genes, so a read error is possible.

This CDR3 contains 14 residues. Germline-derived CDR1 and CDR2 are GTSNPN and SVGIG (reference sequence). General study results and limits: An analysis was carried out later, and it reportedly showed fewer N-insertions in an Asian-associated ancestry cluster than the approximately 670-donor mean. A missense variant in DCLRE1C was later tied to TCR beta V- and J-gene trimming.

In the PCR, 60 Vbeta and 13 Jbeta primers were used. Assay used: immunoSEQ multiplex PCR; TCRdb lists only in-frame clones, some missing. The sample holds more than 110,000 clones, 60% to 85% seen once. The receptor's source is a young man in good health and CMV-seronegative. The chain links TRBV30 to TRBJ2-4, with D maybe TRBD2 (6 bases). The sample comprised PBMCs. The CDR3 here is CAWTGVFGENSQYF. In DNA, the CDR3 is TGTGCCTGGACGGGGGTCTTTGGGGAAAACAGTCAGTACTTC.